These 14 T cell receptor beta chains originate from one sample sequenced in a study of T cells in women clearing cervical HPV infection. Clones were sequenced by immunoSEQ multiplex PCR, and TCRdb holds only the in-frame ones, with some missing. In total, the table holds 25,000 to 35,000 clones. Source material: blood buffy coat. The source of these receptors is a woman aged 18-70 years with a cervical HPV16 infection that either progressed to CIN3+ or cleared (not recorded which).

The CDR3 sequence is CASSSSSGYTDTQYF. The DNA read from the CDR3 is TGTGCCAGCAGCTCTTCTAGCGGTTACACAGATACG. V usage is TRBV7-8 and J usage is TRBJ2-3; 7 bases agree with TRBD2. Read coverage stops 3 residues before the CDR3 terminus; the germline J gene supplies the remainder. The ends lost 4 bases at V and 2 bases at J; junction bases unmatched: 6. This CDR3 comprises 15 residues. Germline lookup yields CDR1 SGHVS and CDR2 FQNEAQ. The complete variable domain, with remaining parts taken from reference TRBV7-8 and TRBJ2-3, reads GAGVSQSPRYKVAKRGQDVALRCDPISGHVSLFWYQQALGQGPEFLTYFQNEAQLDKSGLPSDRFFAERPEGSVSTLKIQRTQQEDSAVYLCASSSSSGYTDTQYFGPGTRLTVL.

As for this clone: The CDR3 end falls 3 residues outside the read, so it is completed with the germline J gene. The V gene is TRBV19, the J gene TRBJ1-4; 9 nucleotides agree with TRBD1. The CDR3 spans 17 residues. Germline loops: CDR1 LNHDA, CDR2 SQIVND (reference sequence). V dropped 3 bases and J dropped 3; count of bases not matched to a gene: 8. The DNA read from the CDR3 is TGTGCCAGTAGTATGGAACGGACAGGGGATCCTAATGAAAAA. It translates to CASSMERTGDPNEK. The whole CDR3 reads CASSMERTGDPNEKLFF.

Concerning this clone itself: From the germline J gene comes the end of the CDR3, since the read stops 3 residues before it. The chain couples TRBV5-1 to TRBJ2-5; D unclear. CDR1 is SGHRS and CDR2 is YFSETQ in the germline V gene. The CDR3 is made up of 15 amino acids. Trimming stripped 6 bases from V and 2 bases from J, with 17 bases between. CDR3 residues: CASMVIGSVQETQYF. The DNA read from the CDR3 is TGCGCCAGCATGGTGATAGGGTCAGTTCAAGAGACC.

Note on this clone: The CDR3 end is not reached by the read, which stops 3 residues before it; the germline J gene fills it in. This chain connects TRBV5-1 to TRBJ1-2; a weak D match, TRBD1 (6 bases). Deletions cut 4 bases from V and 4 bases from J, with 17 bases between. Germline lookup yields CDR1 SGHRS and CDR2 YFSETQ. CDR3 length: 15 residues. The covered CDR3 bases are TGCGCCAGCAGCCAGACGGGGGGACAAACCTATGGC. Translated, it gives CASSQTGGQTYG. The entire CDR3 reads CASSQTGGQTYGYTF.

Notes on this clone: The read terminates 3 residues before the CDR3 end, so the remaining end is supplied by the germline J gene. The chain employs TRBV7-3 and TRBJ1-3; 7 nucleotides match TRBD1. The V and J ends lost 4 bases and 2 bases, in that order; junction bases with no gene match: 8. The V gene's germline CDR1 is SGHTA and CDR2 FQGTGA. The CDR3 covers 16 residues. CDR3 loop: CASSSGGRAAGNTIYF. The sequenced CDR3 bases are TGTGCCAGCAGCTCAGGGGGGAGGGCGGCTGGAAACACC. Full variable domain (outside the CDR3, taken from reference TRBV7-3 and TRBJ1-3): GAGVSQTPSNKVTEKGKYVELRCDPISGHTALYWYRQSLGQGPEFLIYFQGTGAADDSGLPNDRFFAVRPEGSVSTLKIQRTERGDSAVYLCASSSGGRAAGNTIYFGEGSWLTVV.

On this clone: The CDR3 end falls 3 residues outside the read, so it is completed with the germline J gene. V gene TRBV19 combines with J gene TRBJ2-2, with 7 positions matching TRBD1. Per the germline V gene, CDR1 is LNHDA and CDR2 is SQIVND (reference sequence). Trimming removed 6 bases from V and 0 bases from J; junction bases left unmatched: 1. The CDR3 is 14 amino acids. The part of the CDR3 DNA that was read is TGTGCCAGTAGGGACAGGACGAACACCGGGGAG. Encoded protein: CASRDRTNTGE. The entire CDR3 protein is CASRDRTNTGELFF.

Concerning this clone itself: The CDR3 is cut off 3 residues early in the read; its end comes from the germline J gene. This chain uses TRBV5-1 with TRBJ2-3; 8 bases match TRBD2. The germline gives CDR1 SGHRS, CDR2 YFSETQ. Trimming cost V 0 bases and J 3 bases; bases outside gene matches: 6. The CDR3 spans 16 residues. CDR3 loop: CASSLGVAGTTDTQYF. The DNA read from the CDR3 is TGCGCCAGCAGCTTGGGGGTAGCGGGGACGACAGATACG.

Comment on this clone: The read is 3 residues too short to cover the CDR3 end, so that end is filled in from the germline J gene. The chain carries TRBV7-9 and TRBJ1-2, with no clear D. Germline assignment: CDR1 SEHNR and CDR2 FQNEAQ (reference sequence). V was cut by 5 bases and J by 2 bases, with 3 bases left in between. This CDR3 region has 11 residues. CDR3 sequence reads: CASSRNYGYTF. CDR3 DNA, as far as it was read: TGTGCCAGCAGCCGGAACTATGGC.

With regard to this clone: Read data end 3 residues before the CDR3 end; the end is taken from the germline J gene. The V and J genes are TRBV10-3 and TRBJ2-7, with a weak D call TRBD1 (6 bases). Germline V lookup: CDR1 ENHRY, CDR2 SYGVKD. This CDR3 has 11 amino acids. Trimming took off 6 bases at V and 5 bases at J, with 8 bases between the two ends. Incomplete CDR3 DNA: TGTGCCATCAGGGCAGGGGACGAG. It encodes CAIRAGDE. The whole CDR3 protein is CAIRAGDEQYF.

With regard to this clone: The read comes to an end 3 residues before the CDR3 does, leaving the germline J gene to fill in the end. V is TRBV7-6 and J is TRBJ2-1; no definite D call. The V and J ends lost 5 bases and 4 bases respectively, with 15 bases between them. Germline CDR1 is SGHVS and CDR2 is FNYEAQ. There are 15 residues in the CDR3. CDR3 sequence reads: CASSANSGIYNEQFF. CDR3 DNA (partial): TGTGCCAGCAGCGCCAACAGTGGAATTTACAATGAG.

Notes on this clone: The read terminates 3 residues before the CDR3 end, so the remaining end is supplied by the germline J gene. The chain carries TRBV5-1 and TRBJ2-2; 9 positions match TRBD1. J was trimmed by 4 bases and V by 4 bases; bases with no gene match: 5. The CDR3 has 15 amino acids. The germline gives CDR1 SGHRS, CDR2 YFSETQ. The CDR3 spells CASSDRQGVTGELFF. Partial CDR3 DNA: TGCGCCAGCAGCGACCGACAGGGGGTCACCGGGGAG. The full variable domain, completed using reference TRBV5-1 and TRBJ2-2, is KAGVTQTPRYLIKTRGQQVTLSCSPISGHRSVSWYQQTPGQGLQFLFEYFSETQRNKGNFPGRFSGRQFSNSRSEMNVSTLELGDSALYLCASSDRQGVTGELFFGEGSRLTVL.

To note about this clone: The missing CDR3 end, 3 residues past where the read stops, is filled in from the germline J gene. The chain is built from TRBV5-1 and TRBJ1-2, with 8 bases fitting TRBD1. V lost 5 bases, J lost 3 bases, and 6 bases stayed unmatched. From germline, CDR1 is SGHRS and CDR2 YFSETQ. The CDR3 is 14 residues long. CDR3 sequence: CASRPDREYYGYTF. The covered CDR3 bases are TGCGCCAGCAGGCCGGACAGGGAATACTATGGC.

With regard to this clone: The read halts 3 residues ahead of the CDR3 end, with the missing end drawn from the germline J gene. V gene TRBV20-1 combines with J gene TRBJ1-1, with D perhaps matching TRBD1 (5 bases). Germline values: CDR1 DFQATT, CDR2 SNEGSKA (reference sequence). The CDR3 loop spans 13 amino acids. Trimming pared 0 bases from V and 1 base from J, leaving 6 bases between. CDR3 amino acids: CSARETGNTEAFF. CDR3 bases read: TGCAGTGCTAGAGAAACAGGGAACACTGAA.

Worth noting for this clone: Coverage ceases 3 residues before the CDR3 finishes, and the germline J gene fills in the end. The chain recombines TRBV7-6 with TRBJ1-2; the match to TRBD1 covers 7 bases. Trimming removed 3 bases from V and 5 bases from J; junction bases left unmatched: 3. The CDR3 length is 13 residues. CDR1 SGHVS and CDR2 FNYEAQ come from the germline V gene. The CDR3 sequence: CASSFAGGYGYTF. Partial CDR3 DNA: TGTGCCAGCAGCTTCGCAGGGGGGTATGGC.